This T cell receptor (beta chain) is drawn from a study of patients and donors after allogeneic stem cell transplantation. V was clipped by 4 bases and J by 1 base, with 20 bases between them. The germline V gene has CDR1 MGHDK and CDR2 SYGVNS. The CDR3 length is 17 residues. Using its own MiXCR run on the RT-PCR reads, TCRdb lists one record per CDR3 protein. The sample has approximately 160,000 distinct CDR3 sequences; about 29% are singletons. This clonotype has more than one count but fewer than ten. Sequencing was performed on blood, either unsorted or a sorted T cell fraction (not recorded which). The rearrangement links TRBV25-1 to TRBJ2-7, with D possibly being TRBD2 (6 bases). The receptor was isolated from a human donor who was either an allogeneic HSCT recipient or a stem cell or donor lymphocyte infusion donor (not recorded which). It is not recorded whose cells these are; they may come from a transplant donor. CDR3 DNA: TGTGCCAGCAGTGCCCCCGCCGGGACTGGATGGTCCTACGAGCAGTACTTC. Translation: CASSAPAGTGWSYEQYF.